This passage covers 12 T cell receptor beta chains from one sample sequenced in a study of OX40 agonist ivuxolimab in advanced cancers. TCRdb keeps only in-frame clones here, not all; method: immunoSEQ multiplex PCR. Of fewer than 65,000 clones listed, just under 90% are singletons. The material was CD4+ or CD8+ T cells sorted from blood, obtained in a trial of the OX40 agonist ivuxolimab. Every receptor here comes from an adult with an advanced solid tumor such as melanoma, head and neck, liver or kidney cancer.

This clone occurred once. This sequence joins TRBV6-5 and TRBJ2-2; D gene uncertain. Germline V gene lookup returns CDR1 MNHEY and CDR2 SVGAGI. Trimming pared 3 bases from V and 7 bases from J, leaving 12 bases between. The CDR3 spans 14 residues. The CDR3 reads CASSYLFASGELFF. In DNA form, the CDR3 reads TGTGCCAGCAGTTATTTATTTGCTAGCGGGGAGCTGTTTTTT.

The rearrangement links TRBV27 to TRBJ1-2; D may be TRBD1 (6 bases). V lost 6 bases to trimming and J lost 4 bases, with 12 bases between them. This CDR3 has 13 amino acids. Germline V gene data show CDR1 as MNHEY and CDR2 as SMNVEV (reference sequence). The CDR3 nucleotides read TGTGCCAGCAGCCTCGGAGGGGGCTATGGCTACACCTTC. Protein: CASSLGGGYGYTF.

The V and J genes are TRBV11-3 and TRBJ2-3; 8 bases line up with TRBD2. Trimming cost V 1 base and J 3 bases; bases outside gene matches: 6. CDR1 and CDR2 from the germline V gene are SGHNT and YENEEA. CDR3 length equals 16 residues. The CDR3 region has the DNA TGTGCCAGCAGCTTAGGAGGACTAGCAAGTACAGATACGCAGTATTTT. It translates to CASSLGGLASTDTQYF.

The chain employs TRBV6-1 and TRBJ1-4; the D is unclear. This CDR3 is 12 amino acids long. The V gene lost 6 bases and the J gene lost 5 bases, with 7 bases spanning the gap. CDR1 MNHNS and CDR2 SASEGT come from the germline V gene. The CDR3 protein is CASSRLNEKLFF. The CDR3 DNA reads as TGTGCCAGCAGCAGATTAAATGAAAAACTGTTTTTT.

J is TRBJ1-1 and V is TRBV27; D gene ambiguous. V was clipped by 3 bases and J by 5 bases, with 10 bases between them. The CDR3 is made up of 13 amino acids. In germline, CDR1 is MNHEY, CDR2 SMNVEV (reference sequence). As DNA, the CDR3 is TGTGCCAGCAGTTTGGAAGGAAGGACTGAAGCTTTCTTT. This translates into CASSLEGRTEAFF.

In this sample, this clone turned up once. The chain links TRBV28 to TRBJ2-2; TRBD2 matches 10 bases. V shed 6 bases and J 2 bases; nucleotides not matched to a gene: 0. The CDR3 has 14 residues. The V gene's germline CDR1 is MDHEN and CDR2 SYDVKM. The DNA for the CDR3 is TGTGCCAGCAGACTAGCGGGAAACACCGGGGAGCTGTTTTTT. It yields the protein CASRLAGNTGELFF.

The V and J genes are TRBV5-4 and TRBJ1-6; 7 bases are a match to TRBD1. CDR3 length: 15 amino acids. CDR1 and CDR2 (germline): SGHNT, YYREEE (reference sequence). V was pared by 0 bases and J by 7 bases, with 4 bases of the junction left unmatched. The chain's CDR3 is CASSLDRGLNSPLHF. CDR3 DNA: TGTGCCAGCAGCTTGGACAGGGGACTCAATTCACCCCTCCACTTT. The full variable domain, with the rest looked up from reference TRBV5-4 and TRBJ1-6, is ETGVTQSPTHLIKTRGQQVTLRCSSQSGHNTVSWYQQALGQGPQFIFQYYREEENGRGNFPPRFSGLQFPNYSSELNVNALELDDSALYLCASSLDRGLNSPLHFGNGTRLTVT.

This rearrangement joins TRBV11-3 to TRBJ1-1; 8 nucleotides align to TRBD1. The CDR3 covers 13 residues. CDR1 is SGHNT and CDR2 is YENEEA in the germline V gene. The ends lost 1 base at V and 8 bases at J; junction bases unmatched: 3. Written as DNA, the CDR3 is TGTGCCAGCAGCTTAGCAACAGGGGGAGAAGCTTTCTTT. Translated, it gives CASSLATGGEAFF.

The gene calls are TRBV5-4 and TRBJ2-7, with TRBD1 as a possible D gene (6 bases). Looked up from germline, CDR1 is SGHNT and CDR2 is YYREEE (reference sequence). The CDR3 is 16 amino acids. The germline V and J ends were trimmed by 4 bases and 4 bases, with 21 bases remaining between them. The CDR3 loop is CASSRQGPVLGYEQYF. In DNA, the CDR3 is TGTGCCAGCAGCCGTCAGGGGCCCGTTTTGGGGTACGAGCAGTACTTC.

This chain uses TRBV19 with TRBJ2-3; 8 bases are a match to TRBD1. The CDR3 spans 14 residues. CDR1 is LNHDA, CDR2 SQIVND, per germline (reference sequence). CDR3 sequence: CGSRQGANTDTQYF. Written as DNA, the CDR3 is TGTGGGTCGAGGCAGGGGGCAAACACAGATACGCAGTATTTT.

This clone was observed a few times. The gene calls are TRBV7-6 and TRBJ1-1; the D is unclear. This CDR3 has 13 amino acids. CDR1 SGHVS and CDR2 FNYEAQ come from the germline V gene. V was trimmed by 6 bases and J by 4 bases, leaving 12 bases between them. The CDR3 DNA reads as TGTGCCAGCAGGCTACACGGGAGCACTGAAGCTTTCTTT. Translation gives CASRLHGSTEAFF.

The rearrangement uses TRBV18 and TRBJ1-5; D gene uncertain. With 6 bases removed from V and 4 bases from J, the gap between germline ends came to 10 bases. Germline assignment: CDR1 KGHSH and CDR2 LQKENI. The CDR3 is 13 amino acids. CDR3 coding DNA: TGTGCCAGCTCCGTGACACGGAATCAGCCCCAGCATTTT. Its protein product is CASSVTRNQPQHF.